This paragraph covers one TCR beta chain sequence. Its cognate antigen is unknown. This sample stems from a study of shared clonotypes between healthy human individuals. Whole-study results and caveats: Rarefaction showed sorted-subset sequencing was incomplete despite large depth. Sharing across four donors was seen in 4.5% to 6.5% of naive CD4 clonotypes. Non-shared clonotypes showed lower generation probabilities than clonotypes common to all four donors. Naive subsets generally had larger estimated richness than memory subsets.

Only in-frame clones appear in the TCRdb table, and some are missing; sequencing was by immunoSEQ multiplex PCR. The sample records around 2,000,000 clones, 85% to 95% being singletons. Positively selected for CCR7, the CD45RO-negative cells used as naive CD8 cells excluded terminally differentiated effector memory CD45RA+ cells. CDR1 and CDR2 (germline): LNHNV, YYDKDF (reference sequence). With V trimmed by 4 bases and J by 6 bases, 10 bases remained unmatched. The CDR3 loop spans 15 amino acids. The rearrangement links TRBV15 to TRBJ2-7; 9 positions agree with TRBD1. Sequenced: naive CD8+ T cells sorted from blood. This TCR was sampled from a young man in good health. CDR3 region: CATSTTGGLWPEQYF. CDR3 nucleotides: TGTGCCACCAGCACTACAGGGGGCCTATGGCCCGAGCAGTACTTC.